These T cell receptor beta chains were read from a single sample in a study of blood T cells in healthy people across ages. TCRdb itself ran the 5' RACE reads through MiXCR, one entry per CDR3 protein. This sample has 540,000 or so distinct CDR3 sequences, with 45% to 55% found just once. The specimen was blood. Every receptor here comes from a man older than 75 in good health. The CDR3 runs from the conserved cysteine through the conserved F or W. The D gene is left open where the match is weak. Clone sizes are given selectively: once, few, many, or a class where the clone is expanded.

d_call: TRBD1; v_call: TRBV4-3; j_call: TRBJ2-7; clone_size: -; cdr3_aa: CASSQDWGQSSYEQYF; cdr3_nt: TGCGCCAGCAGCCAAGATTGGGGACAGAGCTCCTACGAGCAGTACTTC
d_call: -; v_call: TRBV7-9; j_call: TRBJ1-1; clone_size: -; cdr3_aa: CASCVGRGPNTEAFF; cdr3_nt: TGTGCCAGCTGCGTCGGTCGGGGGCCGAACACTGAAGCTTTCTTT
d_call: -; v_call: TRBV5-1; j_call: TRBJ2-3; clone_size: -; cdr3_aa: CASSSGGVLDTQYF; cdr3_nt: TGCGCCAGCAGCTCGGGGGGCGTTCTAGATACGCAGTATTTT
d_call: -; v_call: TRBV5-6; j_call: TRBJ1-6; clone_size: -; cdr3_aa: CASSLGSGSYNSPLHF; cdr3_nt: TGTGCCAGCAGCTTGGGGAGCGGCTCCTATAATTCACCCCTCCACTTT
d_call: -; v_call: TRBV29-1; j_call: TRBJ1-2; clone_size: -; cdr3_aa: CSVEEFGGSYGYTF; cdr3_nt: TGCAGCGTTGAAGAGTTTGGCGGTTCCTATGGCTACACCTTC
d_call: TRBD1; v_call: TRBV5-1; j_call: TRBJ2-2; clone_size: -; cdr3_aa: CASSRTPSGTGGAAGELFF; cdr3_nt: TGCGCCAGCAGTCGAACCCCTTCCGGGACAGGGGGCGCGGCCGGGGAGCTGTTTTTT
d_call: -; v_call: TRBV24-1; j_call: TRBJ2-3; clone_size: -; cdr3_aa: CATSDPAVLGADTQYF; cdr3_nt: TGTGCCACCAGTGATCCAGCGGTCCTGGGGGCCGATACGCAGTATTTT
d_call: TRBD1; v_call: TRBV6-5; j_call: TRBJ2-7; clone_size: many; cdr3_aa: CASSYSPPSGTDSYEQYF; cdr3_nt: TGTGCCAGCAGTTACTCTCCACCATCTGGGACAGACTCCTACGAGCAGTACTTC
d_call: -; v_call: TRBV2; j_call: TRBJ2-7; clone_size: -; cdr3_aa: CASKPDGNNEQYF; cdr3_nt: TGTGCCAGCAAGCCCGACGGGAACAATGAGCAGTACTTC
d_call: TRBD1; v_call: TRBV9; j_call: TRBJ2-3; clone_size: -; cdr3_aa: CAGSRIAGTGDTDTQYF; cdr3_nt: TGTGCCGGCAGTCGGATAGCCGGGACAGGGGACACAGATACGCAGTATTTT
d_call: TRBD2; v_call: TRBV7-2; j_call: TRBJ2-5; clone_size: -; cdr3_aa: CASSLNPSGVQETQYF; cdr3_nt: TGTGCCAGCAGCTTAAATCCTAGCGGGGTCCAAGAGACCCAGTACTTC
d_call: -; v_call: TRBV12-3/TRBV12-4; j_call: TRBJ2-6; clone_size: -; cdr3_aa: CASTLSSGANVLTF; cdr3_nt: TGTGCCAGCACCCTTAGCTCTGGGGCCAACGTCCTGACTTTC
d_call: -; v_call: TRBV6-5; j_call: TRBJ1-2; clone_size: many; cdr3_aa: CASSYLTEGRGYTF; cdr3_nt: TGTGCCAGCAGTTACCTCACGGAAGGACGCGGCTACACCTTC
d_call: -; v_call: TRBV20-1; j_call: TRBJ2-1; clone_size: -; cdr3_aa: CSASLGGYYEQFF; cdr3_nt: TGCAGTGCTAGCCTAGGAGGGTATTATGAGCAGTTCTTC
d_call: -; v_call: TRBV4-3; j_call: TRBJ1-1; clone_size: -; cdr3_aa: CASSQEDGNTEAFF; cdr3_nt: TGCGCCAGCAGCCAAGAAGATGGGAACACTGAAGCTTTCTTT
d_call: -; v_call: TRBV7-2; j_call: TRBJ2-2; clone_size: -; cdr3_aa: CASSPHGANTGELFF; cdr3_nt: TGTGCCAGCAGCCCCCATGGGGCGAACACCGGGGAGCTGTTTTTT
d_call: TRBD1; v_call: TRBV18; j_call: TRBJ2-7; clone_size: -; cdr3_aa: CASSPGTGASYEQYF; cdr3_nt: TGTGCCAGCTCACCAGGGACAGGGGCCTCCTACGAGCAGTACTTC
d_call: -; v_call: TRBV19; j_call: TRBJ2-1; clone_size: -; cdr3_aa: CASSFARDGQFF; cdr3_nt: TGTGCCAGTAGTTTCGCCCGGGACGGGCAGTTCTTC
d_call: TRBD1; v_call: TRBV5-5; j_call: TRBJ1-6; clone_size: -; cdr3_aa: CASSSGGQDLAHSPLHF; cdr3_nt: TGTGCCAGCAGCTCGGGTGGACAGGACTTGGCGCATTCACCCCTCCACTTT
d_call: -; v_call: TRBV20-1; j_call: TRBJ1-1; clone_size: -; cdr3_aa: CSALGGVNTEAFF; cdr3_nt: TGCAGTGCTTTAGGGGGAGTGAACACTGAAGCTTTCTTT
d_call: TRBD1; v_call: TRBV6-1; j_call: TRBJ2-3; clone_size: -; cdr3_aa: CASRETGASTDTQYF; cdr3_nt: TGTGCCAGCAGGGAAACAGGGGCGAGCACAGACACGCAGTATTTT
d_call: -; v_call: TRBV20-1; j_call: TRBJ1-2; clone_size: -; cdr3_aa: CSARERSDYGYTF; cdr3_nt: TGCAGTGCTAGAGAGAGATCAGACTATGGCTACACCTTC
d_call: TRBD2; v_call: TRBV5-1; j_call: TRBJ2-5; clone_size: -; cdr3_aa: CASSLAGRSGGGETQYF; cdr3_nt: TGCGCCAGCAGCTTGGCCGGGAGGAGCGGGGGCGGCGAGACCCAGTACTTC
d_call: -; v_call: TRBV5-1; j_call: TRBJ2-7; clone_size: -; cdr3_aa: CASSLATGNFYEQYF; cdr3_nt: TGCGCCAGCAGCTTGGCCACAGGGAACTTCTACGAGCAGTACTTC
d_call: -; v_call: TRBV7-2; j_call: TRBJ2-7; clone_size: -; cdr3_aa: CASSPGMGYEQYF; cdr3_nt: TGTGCCAGCAGCCCGGGGATGGGATACGAGCAGTACTTC
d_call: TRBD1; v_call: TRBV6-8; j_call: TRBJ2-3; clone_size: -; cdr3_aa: CASSPWDRGSSTDTQYF; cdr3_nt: TGTGCCAGCAGCCCCTGGGACAGGGGGTCGAGCACAGATACGCAGTATTTT
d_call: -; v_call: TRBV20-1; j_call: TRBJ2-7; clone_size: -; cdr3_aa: CSASWPGNAYEQYF; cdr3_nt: TGCAGTGCTAGTTGGCCAGGGAATGCCTACGAGCAGTACTTC
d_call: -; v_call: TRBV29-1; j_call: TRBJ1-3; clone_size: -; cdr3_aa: CSVESSGNTIYF; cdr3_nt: TGCAGCGTTGAAAGCTCTGGAAACACCATATATTTT
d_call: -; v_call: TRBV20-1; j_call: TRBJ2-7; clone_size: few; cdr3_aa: CSARGVSSYEQYF; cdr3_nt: TGCAGTGCTAGAGGGGTTTCCTCCTACGAGCAGTACTTC
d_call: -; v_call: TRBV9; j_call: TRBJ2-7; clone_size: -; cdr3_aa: CASSVGPLSYEQYF; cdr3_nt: TGTGCCAGCAGCGTAGGACCGCTCTCCTACGAGCAGTACTTC
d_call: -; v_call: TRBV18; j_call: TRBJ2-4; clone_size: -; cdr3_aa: CASSAPGPAKNIQYF; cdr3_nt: TGTGCCAGCTCTGCCCCCGGGCCAGCCAAAAACATTCAGTACTTC